The rows below give T cell receptor beta chains drawn from one sample of a study of CD8+ T cells in alopecia areata. Libraries were prepared by immunoSEQ multiplex PCR; TCRdb keeps only in-frame clonotypes and omits some of them. There are more than 200,000 clones in the sample; approximately 70% occur only once, and more than 1% lies in the top ten. Sequenced material: CD4+ T cells sorted from blood, taken around week 46, from a patient treated with tofacitinib. These receptors were taken from a human donor with alopecia areata. Both conserved end residues are part of each CDR3. Fields, in order: D gene, clone size, V gene, J gene, CDR3 DNA, CDR3 protein. A D gene is named only where the DNA matches it firmly. A row's size may be missing; if present it is once, few, many or a size class.

>.|.|TRBV25-1|TRBJ2-6
TGTGCCAGCAGTGAACACAGGGCTGGGGCCAACGTCCTGACTTTC
CASSEHRAGANVLTF
>.|.|TRBV29-1|TRBJ2-5
TGCAGCGTCAGGACAGAGACCCAGTACTTC
CSVRTETQYF
>.|.|TRBV6-5|TRBJ2-7
TGTGCCAGCCGAGGGCCCTCCTACGAGCAGTACTTC
CASRGPSYEQYF
>.|.|TRBV4-3|TRBJ2-1
TGCGCCAGCAGCCAAATTCGGAGCAATGAGCAGTTCTTC
CASSQIRSNEQFF
>.|few|TRBV29-1|TRBJ2-5
TGCAGCGTTGAAGTAAACAGACAAGAGACCCAGTACTTC
CSVEVNRQETQYF
>.|.|TRBV27|TRBJ2-3
TGTGCCAGCAGTTTATTAGGGTCAGATACGCAGTATTTT
CASSLLGSDTQYF
>.|.|TRBV29-1|TRBJ2-3
TGCAGCGTGGACACAGGGACAGATACGCAGTATTTT
CSVDTGTDTQYF
>TRBD2|.|TRBV4-3|TRBJ2-1
TGCGCCAGCAGCCAAAATAGCGGGGGGCCGCCCTACAATGAGCAGTTCTTC
CASSQNSGGPPYNEQFF
>.|.|TRBV27|TRBJ1-4
TGTGCCAGCAGTCCACAACTACCGGGGACAACAACTAATGAAAAACTGTTTTTT
CASSPQLPGTTTNEKLFF
>TRBD1|many|TRBV7-2|TRBJ2-4
TGTGCCAGCAGCCCCGGGACAGGGCGGGCCAAAAACATTCAGTACTTC
CASSPGTGRAKNIQYF
>.|few|TRBV5-6|TRBJ2-1
TGTGCCAGCAGCTTGGAGCACCGGGGGAGCTCCTACAATGAGCAGTTCTTC
CASSLEHRGSSYNEQFF
>TRBD2|few|TRBV9|TRBJ2-5
TGTGCCAGCAGCGCGCGGGGGGGAACCGAGACCCAGTACTTC
CASSARGGTETQYF
>.|.|TRBV6-1|TRBJ1-2
TGTGCCAGCAGGATACAGGGAGCTAACTATGGCTACACCTTC
CASRIQGANYGYTF
>.|few|TRBV5-1|TRBJ2-1
TGCGCCAGCAGCTTGGAGGGGAGCTCCTACAATGAGCAGTTCTTC
CASSLEGSSYNEQFF
>.|.|TRBV7-8|TRBJ1-1
TGTGCCAGCAGCTTAGTGCAGGGCGGCACTGAAGCTTTCTTT
CASSLVQGGTEAFF
>.|.|TRBV7-2|TRBJ2-1
TGTGCCAGCAGCTCCCCAACCCGTGAGCAGTTCTTC
CASSSPTREQFF
>.|.|TRBV9|TRBJ1-4
TGTGCCAGCAGCGTCGCCGGGGGGCGCGATGAAAAACTGTTTTTT
CASSVAGGRDEKLFF
>.|.|TRBV4-3|TRBJ2-1
TGCGCCAGCAGCCAAGATTTACAGGTGTTATTGGTCTTC
CASSQDLQVLLVF
>TRBD2|few|TRBV7-2|TRBJ2-3
TGTGCCAGCAGCTTAGGACTAGCCGGAGATACGCAGTATTTT
CASSLGLAGDTQYF
>.|.|TRBV12-5|TRBJ2-2
TGTGCTAGTGGTGTGGACTACTACACCGGGGAGCTGTTTTTT
CASGVDYYTGELFF
>TRBD1|.|TRBV29-1|TRBJ2-2
TGCAGCAGCCGGACAGGGACGAACACCGGGGAGCTGTTTTTT
CSSRTGTNTGELFF
>.|.|TRBV5-1|TRBJ2-3
TGCGCCAGCAGCTTGGATGGCAGGCTCACAGATACGCAGTATTTT
CASSLDGRLTDTQYF
>TRBD1|few|TRBV7-8|TRBJ2-1
TGTGCCAGCAGCCCGCGACAGGGATTCTCCTACAATGAGCAGTTCTTC
CASSPRQGFSYNEQFF
>.|.|TRBV7-2|TRBJ2-5
TGTGCCAGTGGCTTACAATTCAAAGAGACCCAGTACTTC
CASGLQFKETQYF
>.|.|TRBV5-1|TRBJ2-1
TGCGCCAGCAGCTACGACTACAATGAGCAGTTCTTC
CASSYDYNEQFF
>.|once|TRBV5-1|TRBJ1-1
TGCGCCAGCGGATCTACCAAGACTGAAGCTTTCTTT
CASGSTKTEAFF
>.|.|TRBV19|TRBJ2-3
TGTGCCAGTAGTCTAGGGGCCTACACAGATACGCAGTATTTT
CASSLGAYTDTQYF
>.|few|TRBV7-2|TRBJ2-3
TGTGCCAGCAGCTTCCTTAGGGCTTTAGGAGGCACAGATACGCAGTATTTT
CASSFLRALGGTDTQYF
>.|.|TRBV10-2|TRBJ2-2
TGCGCCAGCACTTGGAACACCCCGAACACCGGGGAGCTGTTTTTT
CASTWNTPNTGELFF
>.|once|TRBV6-1|TRBJ1-6
TGTGCCAGCAGTGAAGGCGAGGCTGGGTTTTCACCCCTCCACTTT
CASSEGEAGFSPLHF
>TRBD2|.|TRBV6-1|TRBJ2-5
TGTGCCAGCAGTTATGTAGCGGGCCAAGAGACCCAGTACTTC
CASSYVAGQETQYF
>.|.|TRBV6-6|TRBJ1-2
TGTGCCAGCAGTTACTCGAATCAGGGCGATGGCTACACCTTC
CASSYSNQGDGYTF
>.|.|TRBV2|TRBJ1-5
TGTGCCAGCACCGGCAGGGAGAGCAATCAGCCCCAGCATTTT
CASTGRESNQPQHF
>.|.|TRBV4-3|TRBJ1-4
TGCGCCAGCAGCCAAGCTGCCTTTGAGGAAAAACTGTTTTTT
CASSQAAFEEKLFF
>.|.|TRBV7-8|TRBJ2-3
TGTGCCAGCAGTTCTCCCACAGATACGCAGTATTTT
CASSSPTDTQYF
>.|few|TRBV30|TRBJ1-2
TGTGCCTGGAGTGTAAAAGGTGCGGATGGCTACACCTTC
CAWSVKGADGYTF
>.|.|TRBV11-3|TRBJ2-7
TGTGCCAGCAGTCGGAGGGGCGAGCAGTACTTC
CASSRRGEQYF
>TRBD1|.|TRBV5-1|TRBJ2-5
TGCGCCAGCCGACAGGGTGGAAATGAAGAGACCCAGTACTTC
CASRQGGNEETQYF
>.|.|TRBV30|TRBJ1-6
TGTGCCTGGAGTGTTAGGTCCGGCTCTTCACCCCTCCACTTT
CAWSVRSGSSPLHF
>.|.|TRBV15|TRBJ1-2
TGTGCCACCAGCCCGGGGAGGCGTGGGGGCTACACCTTC
CATSPGRRGGYTF
>TRBD1|once|TRBV5-1|TRBJ1-2
TGCGCCACTTCCAAAACAGGGGTAGATGGCTACACCTTC
CATSKTGVDGYTF
>.|.|TRBV14|TRBJ1-1
TGTGCCAGCAGCCAAGTCAGCACTGAAGCTTTCTTT
CASSQVSTEAFF
>.|.|TRBV7-2|TRBJ1-6
TGTGCCAGCAGCCCGCGTCCGGGGGTTCGGTCACCCCTCCACTTT
CASSPRPGVRSPLHF
>.|.|TRBV5-6|TRBJ2-5
TGTGCCAGCAGCCACTCCGCAGTCCAAGAGACCCAGTACTTC
CASSHSAVQETQYF
>.|.|TRBV29-1|TRBJ2-7
TGCAGCGTTGGAATCAGCGGACTTTCCTACGAGCAGTACTTC
CSVGISGLSYEQYF
>TRBD1|.|TRBV7-3|TRBJ1-2
TGTGCCAGCAGCTTAACCGGGACAGGACGTTACTATGGCTACACCTTC
CASSLTGTGRYYGYTF
>.|once|TRBV27|TRBJ1-5
TGTGCCAGCAGGTCTCAGGGTAATCAGCCCCAGCATTTT
CASRSQGNQPQHF
>.|.|TRBV4-3|TRBJ1-2
TGCGCCAGCAGCCAAGAATGGTCAAGGGATGGCTACACCTTC
CASSQEWSRDGYTF
>TRBD1|.|TRBV7-2|TRBJ1-2
TGTGCCAGCAGCTTAAGTCCAAGACAGGGCACGGACTATGGCTACACCTTC
CASSLSPRQGTDYGYTF
>.|.|TRBV20-1|TRBJ1-1
TGCAGTGCTTTTGTCACTGAAGCTTTCTTT
CSAFVTEAFF